The 9 T cell receptor beta chains below were found in one sample sequenced in a study of blood T cell repertoires in COVID-19. Libraries were prepared by immunoSEQ multiplex PCR; TCRdb keeps only in-frame clonotypes and omits some of them. Of about 76,000 clones in the sample, around 83% were seen once. Sequences were obtained from peripheral blood. Receptors originate from a human donor in a cohort sampled during active COVID-19.

This clone was observed a few times. V is TRBV4-1 and J is TRBJ2-1; D perhaps matches TRBD2 (5 bases). CDR3 length: 15 amino acids. Trimming left V 3 bases short and J 12 bases short, with 21 bases between. Germline CDR1 MGHRA, CDR2 YSYEKL. The CDR3 region is CASSQGSTFLSGQFF. CDR3 DNA sequence: TGCGCCAGCAGCCAGGGGAGCACCTTCCTATCGGGGCAGTTCTTC.

Comment on this clone: Other DNA sequences of this sample code for an identical CDR3. J is TRBJ1-5 and V is TRBV2, with 11 nucleotides matching TRBD1. V lost 4 bases to trimming and J lost 7 bases; unmatched junction nucleotides: 3. CDR3 size: 14 residues. Germline values: CDR1 SNHLY, CDR2 FYNNEI. For the CDR3, the DNA is TGTGCCAGCAGTGGGACAGGGGGCAGGCAGCCCCAGCATTTT. Translated, it gives CASSGTGGRQPQHF.

The rearrangement uses TRBV7-3 and TRBJ2-4, with 7 bases aligning to TRBD1. CDR3 length equals 13 residues. The V gene's germline CDR1 is SGHTA and CDR2 FQGTGA. V trimming: 1 base; J trimming: 8 bases; junction bases outside the gene matches: 2. CDR3 nucleotide sequence: TGTGCCAGCAGCTTAAATCAGGGGGACATTCAGTACTTC. Amino acids: CASSLNQGDIQYF.

V gene TRBV24-1 combines with J gene TRBJ2-3; D unresolved. The length of the CDR3 is 14 residues. Germline V gene lookup returns CDR1 KGHDR and CDR2 SFDVKD. V lost 3 bases to trimming and J lost 6 bases, with 12 bases between them. CDR3 sequence reads: CATSDGWVRDTQYF. CDR3 nucleotides: TGTGCCACCAGTGATGGGTGGGTGAGGGATACGCAGTATTTT.

This clone has only a few counts. V and J are TRBV3-1 (or the pseudogene TRBV3-2) and TRBJ2-6; 7 nucleotides match TRBD2. Germline CDR1 is LGHDT and CDR2 is YNNKEL (reference sequence). CDR3 length: 17 amino acids. V gave up 0 bases and J gave up 2 bases; unmatched junction bases: 4. DNA for the CDR3: TGTGCCAGCAGCCAAGAGCCACGGGGGGCTGGGGCCAACGTCCTGACTTTC. Translating gives CASSQEPRGAGANVLTF.

The rearrangement joins TRBV11-3 to TRBJ2-2, with D maybe TRBD1 (6 bases). The CDR3 loop spans 18 amino acids. V was cut by 0 bases and J by 0 bases, with 14 bases left in between. Germline V lookup: CDR1 SGHNT, CDR2 YENEEA. Here the CDR3 DNA reads TGTGCCAGCAGCTTAGAGTGGGCAGGGGAATCGAACACCGGGGAGCTGTTTTTT. Translated, it gives CASSLEWAGESNTGELFF.

The V call is TRBV29-1, the J call TRBJ2-3; 8 bases map to TRBD1. Germline V gene data show CDR1 as SQVTM and CDR2 as ANQGSEA. There are 14 residues in the CDR3. The trim removed 5 bases at V and 3 bases at J, leaving 7 bases unmatched. The DNA of the CDR3 is TGCAGCGTTCTTGGACAGGGAGGTACAGATACGCAGTATTTT. Protein product: CSVLGQGGTDTQYF.

The V gene is TRBV29-1, the J gene TRBJ2-5; 8 positions agree with TRBD2. Per germline, CDR1 SQVTM and CDR2 ANQGSEA. J lost 5 bases, V lost 7 bases, and 9 bases had no gene match. This CDR3 has 13 residues. The CDR3 is CSALGGAVETQYF. The CDR3 bases are TGCAGCGCGCTCGGGGGGGCGGTGGAGACCCAGTACTTC.

The rearrangement joins TRBV19 to TRBJ2-3; TRBD1 might be the D (5 bases). The CDR3 totals 16 residues. Trimming removed 1 base from V and 2 bases from J, with 13 bases in between. Per the germline V gene, CDR1 is LNHDA and CDR2 is SQIVND (reference sequence). CDR3 DNA: TGTGCCAGTAGTATAGGGGCCAGGACACCCACAGATACGCAGTATTTT. Its protein is CASSIGARTPTDTQYF. The entire variable domain, with the rest obtained from reference TRBV19 and TRBJ2-3, is as follows: DGGITQSPKYLFRKEGQNVTLSCEQNLNHDAMYWYRQDPGQGLRLIYYSQIVNDFQKGDIAEGYSVSREKKESFPLTVTSAQKNPTAFYLCASSIGARTPTDTQYFGPGTRLTVL.